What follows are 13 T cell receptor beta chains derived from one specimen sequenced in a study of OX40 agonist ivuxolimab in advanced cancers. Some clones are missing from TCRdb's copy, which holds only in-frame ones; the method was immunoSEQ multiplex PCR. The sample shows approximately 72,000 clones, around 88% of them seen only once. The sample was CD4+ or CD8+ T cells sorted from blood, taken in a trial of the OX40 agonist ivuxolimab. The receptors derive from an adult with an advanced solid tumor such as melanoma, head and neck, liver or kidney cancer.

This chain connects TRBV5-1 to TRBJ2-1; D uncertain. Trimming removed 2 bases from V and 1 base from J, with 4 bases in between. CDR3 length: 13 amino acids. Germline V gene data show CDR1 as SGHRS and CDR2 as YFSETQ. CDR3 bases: TGCGCCAGCAGCTTTCAATCCTACAATGAGCAGTTCTTC. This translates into CASSFQSYNEQFF.

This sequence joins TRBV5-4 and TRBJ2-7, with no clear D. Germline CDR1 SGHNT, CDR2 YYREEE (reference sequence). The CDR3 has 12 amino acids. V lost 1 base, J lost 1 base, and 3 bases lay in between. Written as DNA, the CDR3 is TGTGCCAGCAGCTTGCGTTCCTACGAGCAGTACTTC. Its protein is CASSLRSYEQYF. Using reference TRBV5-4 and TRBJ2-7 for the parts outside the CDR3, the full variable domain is ETGVTQSPTHLIKTRGQQVTLRCSSQSGHNTVSWYQQALGQGPQFIFQYYREEENGRGNFPPRFSGLQFPNYSSELNVNALELDDSALYLCASSLRSYEQYFGPGTRLTVT.

In nucleotides, the CDR3 is TGTGCCAGCAGCCCAGGGCTGGGGCTCTACGAGCAGTACTTC. It specifies CASSPGLGLYEQYF. The V gene is TRBV7-2, the J gene TRBJ2-7, with D tentatively TRBD1 (5 bases). Trimming took 5 bases from V and 3 from J, leaving 14 bases between them. Germline V gene lookup returns CDR1 SGHTA and CDR2 FQGNSA. This CDR3 has 14 amino acids.

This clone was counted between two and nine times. CDR3 coding DNA: TGTGCCAGCAGCCCCCTAGGGACTAGCGGGGTACGGGAGCAGTACTTC. It is translated as CASSPLGTSGVREQYF. The chain links TRBV7-6 to TRBJ2-7, with 13 bases fitting TRBD2. Trimming at V came to 5 bases and at J to 7 bases, leaving 11 bases not matched to a gene. Per germline, CDR1 SGHVS and CDR2 FNYEAQ. CDR3 length: 16 residues.

The CDR3 loop reads CASSLYGEQYF. CDR3 DNA: TGTGCCAGCAGTTTATACGGGGAGCAGTACTTC. This chain links TRBV6-5 with TRBJ2-7; D is undetermined. Germline CDR1 reads MNHEY; CDR2 reads SVGAGI. This CDR3 contains 11 residues. Trimming removed 4 bases at V and 7 bases at J, with 8 bases between.

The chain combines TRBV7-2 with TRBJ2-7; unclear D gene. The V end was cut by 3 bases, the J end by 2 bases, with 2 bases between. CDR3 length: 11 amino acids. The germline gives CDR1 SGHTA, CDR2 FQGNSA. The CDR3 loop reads CASSLTYEQYF. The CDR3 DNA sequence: TGTGCCAGCAGCTTGACCTACGAGCAGTACTTC. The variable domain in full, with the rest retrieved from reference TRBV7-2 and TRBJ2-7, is GAGVSQSPSNKVTEKGKDVELRCDPISGHTALYWYRQSLGQGLEFLIYFQGNSAPDKSGLPSDRFSAERTGGSVSTLTIQRTQQEDSAVYLCASSLTYEQYFGPGTRLTVT.

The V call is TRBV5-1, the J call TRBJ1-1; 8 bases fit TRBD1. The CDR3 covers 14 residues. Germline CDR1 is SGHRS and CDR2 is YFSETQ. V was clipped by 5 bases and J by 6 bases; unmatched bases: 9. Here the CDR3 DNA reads TGCGCCAGCAGTCCGGACAGGGTGTCGGCTGAAGCTTTCTTT. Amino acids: CASSPDRVSAEAFF.

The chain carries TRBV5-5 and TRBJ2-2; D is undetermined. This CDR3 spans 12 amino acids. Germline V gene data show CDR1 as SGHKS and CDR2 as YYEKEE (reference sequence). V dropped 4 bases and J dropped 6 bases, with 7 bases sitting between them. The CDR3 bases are TGTGCCAGCAGCCCTACGCCCGGGGAGCTGTTTTTT. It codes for CASSPTPGELFF.

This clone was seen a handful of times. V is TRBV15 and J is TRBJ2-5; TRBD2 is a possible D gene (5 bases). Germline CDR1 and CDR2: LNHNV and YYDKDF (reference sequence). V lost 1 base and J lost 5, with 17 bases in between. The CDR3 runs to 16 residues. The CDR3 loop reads CATSRATAFGGETQYF. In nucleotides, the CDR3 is TGTGCCACCAGCAGAGCTACAGCTTTTGGCGGGGAGACCCAGTACTTC.

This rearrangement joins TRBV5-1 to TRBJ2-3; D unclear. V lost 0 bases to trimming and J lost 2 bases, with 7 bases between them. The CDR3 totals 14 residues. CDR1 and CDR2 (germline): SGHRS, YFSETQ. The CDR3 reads CASSLEAPTDTQYF. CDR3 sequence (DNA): TGCGCCAGCAGCTTGGAGGCCCCCACAGATACGCAGTATTTT.

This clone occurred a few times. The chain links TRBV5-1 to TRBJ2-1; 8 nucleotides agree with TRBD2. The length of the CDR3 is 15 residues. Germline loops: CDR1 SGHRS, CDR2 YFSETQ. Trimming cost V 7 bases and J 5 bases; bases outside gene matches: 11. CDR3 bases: TGCGCCAGCGCGAGGGGGGCGGGAGGCCACAATGAGCAGTTCTTC. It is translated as CASARGAGGHNEQFF. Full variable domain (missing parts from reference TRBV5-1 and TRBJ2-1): KAGVTQTPRYLIKTRGQQVTLSCSPISGHRSVSWYQQTPGQGLQFLFEYFSETQRNKGNFPGRFSGRQFSNSRSEMNVSTLELGDSALYLCASARGAGGHNEQFFGPGTRLTVL.

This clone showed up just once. CDR3 nucleotides: TGTGCCAGCAGTTCCCCGCCCTCGGCTTCCGAGCAGTACTTC. Protein product: CASSSPPSASEQYF. The chain combines TRBV28 with TRBJ2-7; D remains ambiguous. The CDR3 sequence is 14 residues long. Trimming cost V 4 bases and J 6 bases, with 16 bases left between them. Germline V gene lookup returns CDR1 MDHEN and CDR2 SYDVKM. Variable domain in full (rest from reference TRBV28 and TRBJ2-7): DVKVTQSSRYLVKRTGEKVFLECVQDMDHENMFWYRQDPGLGLRLIYFSYDVKMKEKGDIPEGYSVSREKKERFSLILESASTNQTSMYLCASSSPPSASEQYFGPGTRLTVT.

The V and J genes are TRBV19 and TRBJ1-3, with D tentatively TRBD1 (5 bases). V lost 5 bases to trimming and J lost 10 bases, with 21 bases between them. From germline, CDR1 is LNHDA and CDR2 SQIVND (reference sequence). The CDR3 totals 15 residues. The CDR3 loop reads CASSVRRDFGSTIYF. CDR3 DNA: TGTGCCAGTAGTGTCCGACGGGACTTCGGCAGTACCATATATTTT. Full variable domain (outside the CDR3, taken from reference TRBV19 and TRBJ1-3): DGGITQSPKYLFRKEGQNVTLSCEQNLNHDAMYWYRQDPGQGLRLIYYSQIVNDFQKGDIAEGYSVSREKKESFPLTVTSAQKNPTAFYLCASSVRRDFGSTIYFGEGSWLTVV.